This T cell receptor (beta chain) was obtained from a study of shared clonotypes between healthy human individuals. Trimming took off 6 bases at V and 1 base at J, with 17 bases between the two ends. Germline V CDR1 and CDR2: SEHNR, FQNEAQ (reference sequence). CDR3 length: 16 residues. Over several immunoSEQ plates, each subset's genomic DNA was distributed in even portions. TCRdb's table, derived via immunoSEQ multiplex PCR, lists solely in-frame clones and lacks some. The sample lists about 2.3 million clones, under 95% occurring once. This chain links TRBV7-9 with TRBJ2-3; D is uncertain. The sequence was obtained from a man between 18 and 29 years old in good health. Some clones in this sample may be carry-over from other donors' samples. Specimen: naive CD4+ T cells from PBMCs. Subset of the sample: CD45RA+ positively selected. Here the CDR3 DNA reads TGTGCCAGCAGTCTTAGGCATGGTACAGGCACAGATACGCAGTATTTT. Protein: CASSLRHGTGTDTQYF.